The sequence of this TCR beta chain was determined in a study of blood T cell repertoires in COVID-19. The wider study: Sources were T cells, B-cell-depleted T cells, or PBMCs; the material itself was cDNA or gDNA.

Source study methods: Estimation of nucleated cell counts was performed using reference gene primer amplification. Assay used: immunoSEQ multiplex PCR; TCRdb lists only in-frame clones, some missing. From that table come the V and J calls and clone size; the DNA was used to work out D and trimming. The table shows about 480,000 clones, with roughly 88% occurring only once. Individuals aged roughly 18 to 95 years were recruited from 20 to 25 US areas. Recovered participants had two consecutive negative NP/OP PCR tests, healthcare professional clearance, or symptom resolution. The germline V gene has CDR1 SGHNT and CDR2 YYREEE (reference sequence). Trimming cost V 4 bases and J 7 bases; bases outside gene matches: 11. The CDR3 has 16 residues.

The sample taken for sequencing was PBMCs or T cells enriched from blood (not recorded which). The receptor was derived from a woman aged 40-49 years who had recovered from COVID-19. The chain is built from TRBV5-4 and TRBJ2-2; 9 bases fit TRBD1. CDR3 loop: CASSPGTGRLGGELFF. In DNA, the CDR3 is TGTGCCAGCAGCCCCGGGACAGGGAGGTTGGGCGGGGAGCTGTTTTTT.